This TCR beta chain was identified during a study of shared clonotypes between healthy human individuals. Whole-study context: Donor composition was a couple of women and a few men, aged 18 to 49. Overall study results and limits: Clonotypes shared by all four donors outscored non-shared clonotypes in generation probability. Naive subsets generally exceeded memory subsets in estimated richness.

Under the authors' procedure: Owing to the provision of junction-only sequences devoid of quality scores by immunoSEQ, filtering differed. Libraries were prepared by immunoSEQ multiplex PCR; TCRdb keeps only in-frame clonotypes and omits some of them. V, J and clone size were drawn from that table, and D and trimming were deduced from the DNA. The data show some 2,000,000 clones, roughly 95% seen once. Trimming took off 0 bases at V and 5 bases at J, with 11 bases between the two ends. This CDR3 is 15 amino acids long. Germline V gene lookup returns CDR1 SGHRS and CDR2 YFSETQ. With respect to this clone: Antigen specificity is unknown.

This receptor was taken from a man aged 18-30 years in good health. The sequenced material came from naive CD4+ T cells sorted from blood. Regarding subset: CD45RA+ positively selected. The V gene is TRBV5-1, the J gene TRBJ2-2; D may be TRBD2 (5 bases). The CDR3 protein is CASSLDGIGTGELFF. The DNA for the CDR3 is TGCGCCAGCAGCTTGGACGGGATTGGGACCGGGGAGCTGTTTTTT.